A selection of T cell receptor beta chains follows, all from one sample in a study of T-cell reconstitution after alpha-beta-depleted transplantation in children. TCRdb re-analysed the PCR reads in MiXCR, keeping a single row per CDR3 protein. The repertoire holds fewer than 400,000 distinct CDR3 sequences, with around 21% as singletons. The source was PBMCs from the stem cell graft donor, collected from the stem cell graft. All receptors come from a human donor who donated a stem cell graft to a child with acute myeloid leukemia. The CDR3 runs from the conserved cysteine through the conserved F or W. Fields, in order: J gene, D gene, V gene, clone size, CDR3 DNA, CDR3 protein. The D gene is left open where the match is weak. Clone size is shown for a subset of rows, as once, few, many or a class of expanded clone.

j_gene: TRBJ2-7
d_gene: TRBD1
v_gene: TRBV28
abundance: many
CDR3nt: TGTGCCAGCGGACAGGCCGGGGTGTACGAGCAGTACTTC
CDR3aa: CASGQAGVYEQYF

j_gene: TRBJ2-1
d_gene: -
v_gene: TRBV20-1
abundance: -
CDR3nt: TGCAGTGCCCCCCTGGGGGTTGGGGGGCGCAATGAGCAGTTCTTC
CDR3aa: CSAPLGVGGRNEQFF

j_gene: TRBJ1-5
d_gene: -
v_gene: TRBV20-1
abundance: -
CDR3nt: TGCAGTGCTACCCTCAGTAGCAATCAGCCCCAGCATTTT
CDR3aa: CSATLSSNQPQHF

j_gene: TRBJ1-4
d_gene: -
v_gene: TRBV28
abundance: -
CDR3nt: TGTGCCAGCACCCCTCCCGTAGGGCGAAATGAAAAACTGTTTTTT
CDR3aa: CASTPPVGRNEKLFF

j_gene: TRBJ2-1
d_gene: TRBD2
v_gene: TRBV5-5
abundance: few
CDR3nt: TGTGCCAGCAGTTGGGCGGGAGGCCCAAGCTCCTACAATGAGCAGTTCTTC
CDR3aa: CASSWAGGPSSYNEQFF

j_gene: TRBJ2-7
d_gene: -
v_gene: TRBV6-1
abundance: many
CDR3nt: TGTGCCAGCTCCCACGCAACCTCCTACGAGCAGTACTTC
CDR3aa: CASSHATSYEQYF

j_gene: TRBJ2-3
d_gene: -
v_gene: TRBV5-1
abundance: -
CDR3nt: TGCGCCAGCAGCTGGGGGCAAAGGGATACGCAGTATTTT
CDR3aa: CASSWGQRDTQYF

j_gene: TRBJ1-5
d_gene: -
v_gene: TRBV6-5
abundance: -
CDR3nt: TGTGCCAGCAGTTACTCCTCCCCCAATCAGCCCCAGCATTTT
CDR3aa: CASSYSSPNQPQHF

j_gene: TRBJ2-1
d_gene: TRBD2
v_gene: TRBV27
abundance: many
CDR3nt: TGTGCCAGCCGTGCTCCCGGGACTAGCGACAACAATGAGCAGTTCTTC
CDR3aa: CASRAPGTSDNNEQFF

j_gene: TRBJ2-1
d_gene: -
v_gene: TRBV5-1
abundance: -
CDR3nt: TGCGCCAGCAGCGCTGGGGCTCCCAGGAGGGTTGAGCAGTTCTTC
CDR3aa: CASSAGAPRRVEQFF

j_gene: TRBJ2-5
d_gene: -
v_gene: TRBV6-2/TRBV6-3
abundance: -
CDR3nt: TGTGCCAGCAGTTACTCAGGCGACACGGAGACCCAGTACTTC
CDR3aa: CASSYSGDTETQYF

j_gene: TRBJ2-7
d_gene: -
v_gene: TRBV7-9
abundance: -
CDR3nt: TGTGCCAGCAGCTCTTGGGACAACTCCTACGAGCAGTACTTC
CDR3aa: CASSSWDNSYEQYF

j_gene: TRBJ2-7
d_gene: TRBD2
v_gene: TRBV20-1
abundance: -
CDR3nt: TGCAGTGCTAGAAGAGCGGGAGGCGAGCAGTACTTC
CDR3aa: CSARRAGGEQYF

j_gene: TRBJ2-3
d_gene: TRBD2
v_gene: TRBV4-2
abundance: -
CDR3nt: TGTGCCAGCAGCCAAGTCTCGGCGGGAGGCGGCACAGATACGCAGTATTTT
CDR3aa: CASSQVSAGGGTDTQYF

j_gene: TRBJ2-1
d_gene: TRBD2
v_gene: TRBV27
abundance: many
CDR3nt: TGTGCCAGCAGTCTTAGCGGGGGGTCCTACAATGAGCAGTTCTTC
CDR3aa: CASSLSGGSYNEQFF

j_gene: TRBJ2-5
d_gene: -
v_gene: TRBV7-2
abundance: -
CDR3nt: TGTGCCAGCAGCTTAGCATACCAAGAGACCCAGTACTTC
CDR3aa: CASSLAYQETQYF

j_gene: TRBJ1-4
d_gene: -
v_gene: TRBV12-3/TRBV12-4
abundance: many
CDR3nt: TGTGCCAGCAGTTTGCGGGAAAAACTGTTTTTT
CDR3aa: CASSLREKLFF

j_gene: TRBJ2-1
d_gene: -
v_gene: TRBV4-1
abundance: few
CDR3nt: TGCGCCAGCAGCCCCCGGACAATGCCTGGGGATGAGCAGTTCTTC
CDR3aa: CASSPRTMPGDEQFF